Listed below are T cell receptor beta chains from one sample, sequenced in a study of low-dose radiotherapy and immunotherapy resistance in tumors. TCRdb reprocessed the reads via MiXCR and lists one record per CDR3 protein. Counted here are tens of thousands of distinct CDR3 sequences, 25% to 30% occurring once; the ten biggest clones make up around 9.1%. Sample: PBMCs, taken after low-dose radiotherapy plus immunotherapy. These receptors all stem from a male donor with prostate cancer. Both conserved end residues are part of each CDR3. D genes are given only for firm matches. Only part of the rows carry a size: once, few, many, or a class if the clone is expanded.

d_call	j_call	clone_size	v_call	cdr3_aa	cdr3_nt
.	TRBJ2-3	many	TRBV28	CASGGGGGDTQYF	TGTGCCAGCGGGGGAGGAGGGGGAGATACGCAGTATTTT
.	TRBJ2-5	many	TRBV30	CAWDQGGETQYF	TGTGCCTGGGACCAGGGCGGGGAGACCCAGTACTTC
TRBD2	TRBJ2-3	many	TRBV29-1	CSVEGAGGPIFSGTDTQYF	TGCAGCGTTGAAGGGGCGGGGGGGCCAATTTTCTCGGGCACAGATACGCAGTATTTT
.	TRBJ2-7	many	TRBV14	CASSQVMGSYEQYF	TGTGCCAGCAGCCAAGTGATGGGCTCCTACGAGCAGTACTTC
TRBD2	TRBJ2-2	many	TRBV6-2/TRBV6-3	CASNSGLASGELFF	TGTGCCAGCAACTCGGGACTAGCATCTGGGGAGCTGTTTTTT
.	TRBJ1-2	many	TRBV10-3	CAISEEGNYGYTF	TGTGCCATCAGTGAGGAAGGCAACTATGGCTACACCTTC
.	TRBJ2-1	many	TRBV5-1	CASSLLGVDYNEQFF	TGCGCCAGCAGCTTGTTGGGGGTGGACTACAATGAGCAGTTCTTC
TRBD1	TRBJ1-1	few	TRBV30	CAWRRDRGAFF	TGTGCCTGGAGACGAGACAGGGGAGCTTTCTTT
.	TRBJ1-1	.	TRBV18	CASSPPTANTEAFF	TGTGCCAGCTCACCACCGACAGCGAACACTGAAGCTTTCTTT
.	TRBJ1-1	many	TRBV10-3	CAISPGAGEAFF	TGTGCCATTTCCCCGGGGGCGGGTGAAGCTTTCTTT
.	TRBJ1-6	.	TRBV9	CASSVQGTYSPLHF	TGTGCCAGCAGCGTTCAGGGAACTTATTCACCCCTCCACTTT
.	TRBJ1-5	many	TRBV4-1	CASSQVFGGDLQPQHF	TGCGCCAGCAGCCAAGTATTCGGGGGCGACCTGCAGCCCCAGCATTTT
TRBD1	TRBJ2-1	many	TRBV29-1	CSVEGSGTGGFNEQFF	TGCAGCGTTGAAGGGTCCGGGACAGGGGGTTTCAATGAGCAGTTCTTC
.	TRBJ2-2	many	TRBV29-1	CSVDVANTGELFF	TGCAGCGTTGACGTAGCGAACACCGGGGAGCTGTTTTTT
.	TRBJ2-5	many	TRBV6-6	CASSLLTGGSGETQYF	TGTGCCAGCAGCCTGTTAACAGGAGGGTCGGGAGAGACCCAGTACTTC
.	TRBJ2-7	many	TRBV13	CASSLGQILAYEQYF	TGTGCCAGCAGCCTCGGACAGATCTTAGCCTACGAGCAGTACTTC
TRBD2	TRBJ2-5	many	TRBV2	CASSAGTSGQETQYF	TGTGCCAGCAGTGCCGGGACTAGCGGACAAGAGACCCAGTACTTC
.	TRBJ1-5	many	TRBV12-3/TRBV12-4	CASSLQDSPNQPQHF	TGTGCCAGCAGTTTACAGGACAGCCCAAATCAGCCCCAGCATTTT
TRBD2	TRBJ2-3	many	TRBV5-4	CASRLAGGTDTQYF	TGTGCCAGCAGACTAGCGGGGGGCACAGATACGCAGTATTTT
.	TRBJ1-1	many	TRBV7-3	CASSPSGPMNTEAFF	TGTGCCAGCAGCCCTTCGGGACCGATGAACACTGAAGCTTTCTTT
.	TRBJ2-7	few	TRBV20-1	CSATGTGYEQYF	TGCAGTGCTACCGGGACGGGCTACGAGCAGTACTTC
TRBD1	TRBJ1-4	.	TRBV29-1	CSVDRGGKLFF	TGCAGCGTGGACAGGGGGGGAAAACTGTTTTTT
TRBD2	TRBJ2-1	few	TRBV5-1	CASSLSGSSSYNEQFF	TGCGCCAGCAGCCTTAGCGGGAGCAGCTCCTACAATGAGCAGTTCTTC
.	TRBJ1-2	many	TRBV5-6	CASSLAGTDGYTF	TGTGCCAGCAGCTTGGCGGGGACTGATGGCTACACCTTC
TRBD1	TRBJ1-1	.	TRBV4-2	CASSQRDSSLNTEAFF	TGTGCCAGCAGCCAGAGGGACAGTAGTTTGAACACTGAAGCTTTCTTT
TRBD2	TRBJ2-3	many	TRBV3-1	CASSQDSGGGRYGQYF	TGTGCCAGCAGCCAGGATAGCGGGGGGGGCCGGTATGGGCAGTATTTT
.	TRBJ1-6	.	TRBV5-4	CASSPSVGENSPLHF	TGTGCCAGCAGCCCCTCAGTCGGGGAAAATTCACCCCTCCACTTT
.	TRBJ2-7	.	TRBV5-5	CASSSGRVSYEQYF	TGTGCCAGCAGTTCCGGTAGGGTGTCCTACGAGCAGTACTTC
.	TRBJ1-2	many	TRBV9	CASSVDGKGVVYGYTF	TGTGCCAGCAGCGTAGACGGTAAAGGGGTGGTCTATGGCTACACCTTC
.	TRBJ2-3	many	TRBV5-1	CASSLAVSVDTQYF	TGCGCCAGCAGCTTGGCCGTCTCCGTAGATACGCAGTATTTT
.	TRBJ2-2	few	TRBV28	CASSPRGTSGRGELFFFFFFF	.
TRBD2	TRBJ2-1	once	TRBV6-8	CASRRPGTSEYNEQFF	TGTGCCAGCAGACGTCCCGGGACTAGCGAGTACAATGAGCAGTTCTTC
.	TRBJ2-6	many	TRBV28	CASSLVSGLEGANVLTF	TGTGCCAGCAGTTTAGTCTCCGGGCTAGAAGGGGCCAACGTCCTGACTTTC
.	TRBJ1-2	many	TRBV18	CASSKPTYDYTF	TGTGCCAGCTCAAAGCCCACTTACGACTACACCTTC
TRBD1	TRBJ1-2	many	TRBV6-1	CASSDTTGTAFFYGYTF	TGTGCCAGCAGTGATACCACCGGGACAGCCTTCTTCTATGGCTACACCTTC
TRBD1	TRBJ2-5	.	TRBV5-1	CASSLLTGAQETQYF	TGCGCCAGCAGCTTGCTGACAGGGGCTCAAGAGACCCAGTACTTC
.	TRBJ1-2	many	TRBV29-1	CSAGGHSSTYGYTF	TGCAGCGCGGGAGGGCACTCGAGTACCTATGGCTACACCTTC
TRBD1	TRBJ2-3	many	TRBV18	CASSATGSSSTDTQYF	TGTGCCAGCTCGGCGACAGGGTCTTCTAGCACAGATACGCAGTATTTT
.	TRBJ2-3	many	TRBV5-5	CASSLAVSTDTQYF	TGTGCCAGCAGCTTAGCAGTAAGCACAGATACGCAGTATTTT
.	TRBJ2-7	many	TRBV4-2	CASSQDRETPYEQYF	TGTGCCAGCAGCCAAGATAGGGAGACACCTTACGAGCAGTACTTC
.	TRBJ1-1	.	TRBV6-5	CASTEQALNTEAFF	TGTGCCAGCACCGAGCAGGCCTTGAACACTGAAGCTTTCTTT
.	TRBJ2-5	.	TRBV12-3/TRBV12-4	CASSSGTAETQYF	TGTGCCAGCAGTTCCGGGACGGCGGAGACCCAGTACTTC
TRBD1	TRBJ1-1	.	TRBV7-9	CASSDSDRGLWDTEAFF	TGTGCCAGCAGCGACTCAGACAGGGGGCTTTGGGACACTGAAGCTTTCTTT
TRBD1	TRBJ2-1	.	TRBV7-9	CASSLRTGDEQFF	TGTGCCAGCAGCTTACGGACAGGGGACGAGCAGTTCTTC
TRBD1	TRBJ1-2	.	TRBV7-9	CASLPGTGTYGYTF	TGTGCCAGCCTTCCCGGGACAGGAACCTATGGCTACACCTTC
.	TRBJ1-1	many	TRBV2	CASSWGTPDTEAFF	TGTGCCAGCAGCTGGGGGACGCCGGACACTGAAGCTTTCTTT
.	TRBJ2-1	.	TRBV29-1	CSATGGRGRTGSYNEQFF	TGCAGCGCCACCGGAGGCAGGGGACGGACCGGCTCCTACAATGAGCAGTTCTTC
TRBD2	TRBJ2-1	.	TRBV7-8	CASSQRLAASSYNEQFF	TGTGCCAGCAGCCAAAGACTAGCGGCCTCCTCCTACAATGAGCAGTTCTTC
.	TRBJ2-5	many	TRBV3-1	CASSLLRGRETQYF	TGTGCCAGCAGCTTGCTCAGGGGCAGGGAGACCCAGTACTTC
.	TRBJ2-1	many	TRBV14	CASRNRGWYNEQFF	TGTGCCAGCAGGAATAGGGGATGGTACAATGAGCAGTTCTTC
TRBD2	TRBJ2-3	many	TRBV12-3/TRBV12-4	CASRSAGGLDTQYF	TGTGCCAGCAGGTCCGCGGGGGGCCTAGATACGCAGTATTTT
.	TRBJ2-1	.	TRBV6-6	CASSDWGGREQFF	TGTGCCAGCAGTGATTGGGGGGGCAGAGAGCAGTTCTTC
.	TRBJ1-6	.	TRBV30	CAWNPPHNSPLHF	TGTGCCTGGAATCCCCCCCATAATTCACCCCTCCACTTT